This T cell receptor beta chain was profiled in a study of shared clonotypes between healthy human individuals. In the original workflow: ImmunoSEQ output held junction-only sequences without quality scores, so filtering differed. Repertoires were generated with immunoSEQ multiplex PCR, while TCRdb's copy carries only in-frame clones and drops some. V and J calls and clone size follow that table, whereas D and trimming were derived from the DNA. The table records roughly 1,100,000 clones, around 74% of them present only once. This clone showed up just a few times. Its target is unknown. Study-wide results and caveats: Across subsets, estimated richness was generally greater for naive than for memory populations.

All donors qualified as healthy HIV-negative adults and had experienced no recent acute infections or vaccinations. The TCR originated in a man aged 18 to 29 in good health. Source material: memory CD4+ T cells sorted from blood. Subset indicated: CD45RA-negative fraction.

CDR3 in DNA: TGTGCCAGCAGCTCCCAGGGAAGGGATCAGCCCCAGCATTTT. It yields the protein CASSSQGRDQPQHF. The chain recombines TRBV7-2 with TRBJ1-5, with D possibly being TRBD1 (5 bases). The CDR3 is 14 residues long. Between the trimmed V and J ends, which lost 4 bases and 5 bases, there was a span of 12 bases. Germline V lookup: CDR1 SGHTA, CDR2 FQGNSA. The full variable domain, its missing parts supplied by reference TRBV7-2 and TRBJ1-5, is GAGVSQSPSNKVTEKGKDVELRCDPISGHTALYWYRQSLGQGLEFLIYFQGNSAPDKSGLPSDRFSAERTGGSVSTLTIQRTQQEDSAVYLCASSSQGRDQPQHFGDGTRLSIL.